This paragraph covers one TCR beta chain sequence. The data stem from a study of control samples from healthy donors and cancer patients. Sequenced by immunoSEQ multiplex PCR; TCRdb stores in-frame clones only, minus some. The sample comprises about 130,000 clones, around 94% of which are singletons, and 14% rests with the top ten. The sequenced sample was PBMCs. The TCR sequence derives from a man aged 60 to 75 with colorectal cancer.

The CDR3 spells CASSQEGGGAYLAGELFF. DNA for the CDR3: TGCGCCAGCAGCCAAGAAGGCGGGGGGGCTTATCTGGCCGGGGAGCTGTTTTTT. V and J are TRBV4-3 and TRBJ2-2; 9 nucleotides align to TRBD2. The CDR3 length is 18 residues. The V segment lost 0 bases and the J segment 6 bases; nucleotides outside the gene matches: 11. Looked up from germline, CDR1 is LGHNA and CDR2 is YSLEER.